This T cell receptor (beta chain) was sequenced for a study of T cell responses to AZD1222 COVID-19 vaccine. Turning to the study itself: Researchers grouped second doses given at about 4 or about 12 weeks into one pool. Study results and limitations: Baseline antibody screening turned up just a handful of seropositive AZD1222 recipients. The breadth and depth of Spike-specific TCRs increased once two AZD1222 doses had been given. Possibly, clonal diversity was underestimated; donors were largely white British and included more females.

Regarding this clone: What it recognizes is unknown.

Deletions cut 3 bases from V and 4 bases from J, with 11 bases between. The germline V gene encodes CDR1 SGHKS and CDR2 YYEKEE (reference sequence). The CDR3 runs to 13 residues. Produced via immunoSEQ multiplex PCR; TCRdb's table is partial and in-frame only. The sample includes about 94,000 clones, roughly 90% of them seen just once. This TCR derives from an adult in good health. This chain joins TRBV5-5 and TRBJ2-7, with no clear D. The sequences come from peripheral blood, collected on day 0 of AZD1222 vaccination. The CDR3 DNA reads TGTGCCAGCAGCTATAGATCTGGGTACGAGCAGTACTTC. It codes for CASSYRSGYEQYF.